This T cell receptor (beta chain) was sequenced in a study of blood T cell repertoires in COVID-19. Study summary: From T cells, B-cell-depleted T cells, or PBMCs came the material, which was cDNA or gDNA.

In this sample, this clone turned up a few times. Here immunoSEQ multiplex PCR was the method, and the copy in TCRdb shows in-frame clones only, minus some. The sample has a few hundred thousand clones; around 87% are singletons. CDR1 and CDR2 (germline): SGHAT, FQNNGV. Deletions cut 0 bases from V and 5 bases from J, with 11 bases between. The CDR3 is 15 amino acids. The sequence came from a man in his fifties or sixties who had recovered from COVID-19. Sequenced sample: peripheral blood. V gene TRBV11-2 combines with J gene TRBJ1-3; D is possibly TRBD1 (6 bases). CDR3 coding DNA: TGTGCCAGCAGCTTAGAAGCAGGGGCGAGAAACACCATATATTTT. It yields the protein CASSLEAGARNTIYF.